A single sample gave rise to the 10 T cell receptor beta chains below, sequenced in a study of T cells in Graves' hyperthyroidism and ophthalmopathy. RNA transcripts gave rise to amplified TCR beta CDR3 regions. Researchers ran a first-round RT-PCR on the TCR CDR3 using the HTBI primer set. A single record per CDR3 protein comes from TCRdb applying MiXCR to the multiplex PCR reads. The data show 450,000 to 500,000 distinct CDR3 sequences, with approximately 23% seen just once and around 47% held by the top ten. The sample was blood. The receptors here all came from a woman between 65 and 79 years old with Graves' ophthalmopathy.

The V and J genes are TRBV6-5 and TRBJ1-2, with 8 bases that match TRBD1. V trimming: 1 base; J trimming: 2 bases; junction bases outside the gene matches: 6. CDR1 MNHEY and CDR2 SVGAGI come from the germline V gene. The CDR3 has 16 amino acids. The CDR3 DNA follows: TGTGCCAGCAGTTACTTCCGGACAGGGACAAACTATGGCTACACCTTC. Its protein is CASSYFRTGTNYGYTF.

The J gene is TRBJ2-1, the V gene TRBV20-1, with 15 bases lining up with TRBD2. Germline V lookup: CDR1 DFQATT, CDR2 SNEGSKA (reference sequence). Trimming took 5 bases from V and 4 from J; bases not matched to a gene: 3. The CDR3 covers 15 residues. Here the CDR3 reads CSASGLAGGYNEQFF. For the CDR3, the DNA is TGCAGTGCTTCGGGACTAGCGGGAGGTTACAATGAGCAGTTCTTC.

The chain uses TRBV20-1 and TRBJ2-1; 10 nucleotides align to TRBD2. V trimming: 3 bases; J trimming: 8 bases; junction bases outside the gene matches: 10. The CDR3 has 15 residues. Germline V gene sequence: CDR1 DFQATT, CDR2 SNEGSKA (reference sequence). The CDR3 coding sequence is TGCAGTGCTAGCTCGGCTAGCGGGAGAGGAGATGAGCAGTTCTTC. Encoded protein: CSASSASGRGDEQFF.

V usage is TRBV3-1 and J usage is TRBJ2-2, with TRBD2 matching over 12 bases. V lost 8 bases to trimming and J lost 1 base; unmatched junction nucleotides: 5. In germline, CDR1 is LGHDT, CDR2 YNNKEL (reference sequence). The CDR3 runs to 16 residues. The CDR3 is CASSQGLAGNTGELFF. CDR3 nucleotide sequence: TGTGCCAGCTCACAGGGACTAGCGGGGAACACCGGGGAGCTGTTTTTT. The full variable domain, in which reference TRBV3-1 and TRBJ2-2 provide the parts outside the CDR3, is DTAVSQTPKYLVTQMGNDKSIKCEQNLGHDTMYWYKQDSKKFLKIMFSYNNKELIINETVPNRFSPKSPDKAHLNLHINSLELGDSAVYFCASSQGLAGNTGELFFGEGSRLTVL.

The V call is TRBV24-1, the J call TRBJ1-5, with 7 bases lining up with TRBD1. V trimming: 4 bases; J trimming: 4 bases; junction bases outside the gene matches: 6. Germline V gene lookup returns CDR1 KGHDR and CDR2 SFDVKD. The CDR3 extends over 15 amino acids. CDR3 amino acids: CATSERGRGNQPQHF. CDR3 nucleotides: TGTGCCACCAGTGAGAGGGGGCGCGGAAATCAGCCCCAGCATTTT.

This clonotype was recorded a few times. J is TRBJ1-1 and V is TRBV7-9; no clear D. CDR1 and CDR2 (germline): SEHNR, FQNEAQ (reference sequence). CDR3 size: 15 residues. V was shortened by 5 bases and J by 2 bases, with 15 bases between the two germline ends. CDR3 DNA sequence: TGTGCCAGCAGCCCTGACTGGAACTTCAACACTGAAGCTTTCTTT. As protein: CASSPDWNFNTEAFF.

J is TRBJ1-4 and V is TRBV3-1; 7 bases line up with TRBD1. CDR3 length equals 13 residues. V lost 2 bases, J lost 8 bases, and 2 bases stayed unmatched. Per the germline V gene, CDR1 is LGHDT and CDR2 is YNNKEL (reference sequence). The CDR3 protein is CASSQSGGEKLFF. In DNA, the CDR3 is TGTGCCAGCAGCCAATCAGGGGGGGAAAAACTGTTTTTT.

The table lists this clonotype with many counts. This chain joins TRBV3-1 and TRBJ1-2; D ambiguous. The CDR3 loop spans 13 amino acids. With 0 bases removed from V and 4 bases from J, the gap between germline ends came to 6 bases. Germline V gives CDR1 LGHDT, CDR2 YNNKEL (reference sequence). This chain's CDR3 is CASSQEKGYGYTF. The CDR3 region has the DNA TGTGCCAGCAGCCAAGAAAAGGGCTATGGCTACACCTTC.

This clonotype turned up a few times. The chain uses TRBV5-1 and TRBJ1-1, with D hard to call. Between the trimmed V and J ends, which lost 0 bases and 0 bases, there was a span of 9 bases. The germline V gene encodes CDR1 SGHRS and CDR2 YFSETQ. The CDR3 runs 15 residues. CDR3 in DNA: TGCGCCAGCAGCTTGGCTTGGGAGATGAACACTGAAGCTTTCTTT. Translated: CASSLAWEMNTEAFF.

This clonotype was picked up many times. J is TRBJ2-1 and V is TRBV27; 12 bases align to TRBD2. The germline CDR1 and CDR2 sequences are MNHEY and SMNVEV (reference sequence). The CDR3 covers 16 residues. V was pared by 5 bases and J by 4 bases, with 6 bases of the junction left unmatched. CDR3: CASSQKLAGGYNEQFF. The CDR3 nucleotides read TGTGCCAGCAGTCAGAAACTAGCGGGAGGATACAATGAGCAGTTCTTC.